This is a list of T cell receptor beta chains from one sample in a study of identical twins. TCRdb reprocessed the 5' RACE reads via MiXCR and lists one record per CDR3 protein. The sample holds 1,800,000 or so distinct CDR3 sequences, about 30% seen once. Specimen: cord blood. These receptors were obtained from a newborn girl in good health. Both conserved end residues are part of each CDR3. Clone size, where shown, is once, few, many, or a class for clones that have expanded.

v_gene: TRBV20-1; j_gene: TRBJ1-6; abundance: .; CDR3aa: CSARALYRNSPLHF
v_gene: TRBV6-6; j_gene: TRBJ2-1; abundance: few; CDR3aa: CASRAGGHNEQFF
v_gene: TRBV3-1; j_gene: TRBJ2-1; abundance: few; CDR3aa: CASSSQITGPGANEQFF
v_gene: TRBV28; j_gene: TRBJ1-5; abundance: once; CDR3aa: CASSPRLGANQPQHF
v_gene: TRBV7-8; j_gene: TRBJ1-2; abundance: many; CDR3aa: CASSLLTWGYTF
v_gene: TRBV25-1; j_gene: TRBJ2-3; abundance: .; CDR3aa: CASSELLSGSTDTQYF
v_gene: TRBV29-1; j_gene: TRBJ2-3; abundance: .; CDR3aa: CSVEGTVPDTQYF
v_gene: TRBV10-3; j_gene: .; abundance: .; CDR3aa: CAIRQGLYEQYF
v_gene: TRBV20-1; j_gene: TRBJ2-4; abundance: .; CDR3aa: CSAKDKINIQYF
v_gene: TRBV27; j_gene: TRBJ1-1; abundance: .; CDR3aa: CASSFEGIRTEAFF
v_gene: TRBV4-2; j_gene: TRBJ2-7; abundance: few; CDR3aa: CASSATGAEQYF
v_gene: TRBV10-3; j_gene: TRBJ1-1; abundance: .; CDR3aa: CAIGGGTMNTEAFF
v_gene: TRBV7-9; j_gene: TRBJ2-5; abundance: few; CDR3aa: CSSSSGVEETQYF
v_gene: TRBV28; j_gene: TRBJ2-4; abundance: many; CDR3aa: CASSLSSWAKNIQYF
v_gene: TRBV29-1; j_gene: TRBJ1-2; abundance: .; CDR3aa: CSVDRQVYYGYTF
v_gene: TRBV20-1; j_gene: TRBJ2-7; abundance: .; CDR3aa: CSARARREDEQYF
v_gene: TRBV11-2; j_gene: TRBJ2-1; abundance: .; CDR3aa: CASSVLSGSAWNEQFF
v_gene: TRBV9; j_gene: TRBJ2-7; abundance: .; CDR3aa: CARSVESSIRTGEQYF
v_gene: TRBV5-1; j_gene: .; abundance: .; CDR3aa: CASSSGQGFGEQYF
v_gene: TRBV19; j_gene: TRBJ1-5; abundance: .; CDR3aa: CASTPGQLSNQPQHF
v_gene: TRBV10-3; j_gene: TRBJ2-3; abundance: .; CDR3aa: CAIIERGLRDTQYF
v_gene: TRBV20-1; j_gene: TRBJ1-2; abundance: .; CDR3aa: CSARLGAGGYTF
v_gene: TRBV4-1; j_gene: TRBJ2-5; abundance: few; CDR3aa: CASSQVGTIQAETQYF
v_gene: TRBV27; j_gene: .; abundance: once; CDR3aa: CASSLSVGQETQYF
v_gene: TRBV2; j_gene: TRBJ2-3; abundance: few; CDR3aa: CASMLTDTQYF
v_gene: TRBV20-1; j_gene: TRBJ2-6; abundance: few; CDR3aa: CSARVRVSGANVLTF
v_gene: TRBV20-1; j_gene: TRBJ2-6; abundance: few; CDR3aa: CSATEFSGANVLTF
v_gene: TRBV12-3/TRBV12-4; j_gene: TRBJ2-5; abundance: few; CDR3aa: CASSTPGQGLETQYF
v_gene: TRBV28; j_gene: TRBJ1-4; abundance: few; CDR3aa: CASMRTGSEKLFF
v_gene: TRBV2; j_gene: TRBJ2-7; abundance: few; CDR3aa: CASKDTSYEQYF
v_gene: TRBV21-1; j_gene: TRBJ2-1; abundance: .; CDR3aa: CASLAGFYEQFF
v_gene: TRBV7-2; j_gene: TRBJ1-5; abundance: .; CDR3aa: CASSLVGPTVNQPQHF
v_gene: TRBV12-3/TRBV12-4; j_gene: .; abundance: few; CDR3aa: CASSPRQYEQYF
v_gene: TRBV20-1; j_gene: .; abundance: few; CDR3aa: CSANLGTDPYEQYF
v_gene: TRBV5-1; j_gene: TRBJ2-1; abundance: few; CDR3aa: CASSLWGEGTYNEQFF
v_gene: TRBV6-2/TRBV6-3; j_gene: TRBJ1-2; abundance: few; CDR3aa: CASSPRSDRRGGYTF
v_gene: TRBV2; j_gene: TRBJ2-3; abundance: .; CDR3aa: CASRQGLAGFTDTQYF
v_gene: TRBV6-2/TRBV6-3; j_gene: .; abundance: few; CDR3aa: CASSYSDWSSYNEQYF
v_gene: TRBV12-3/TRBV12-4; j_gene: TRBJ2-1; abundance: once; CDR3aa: CASTGPGQGETQFF
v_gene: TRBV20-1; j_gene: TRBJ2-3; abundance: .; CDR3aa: CSARPGTLGATDTQYF
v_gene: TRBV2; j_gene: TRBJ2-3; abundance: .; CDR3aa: CDSSKQAGALTDTQYF
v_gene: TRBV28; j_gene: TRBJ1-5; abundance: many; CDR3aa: CASSFGRINQPQHF
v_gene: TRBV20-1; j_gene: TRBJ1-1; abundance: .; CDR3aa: CSARTGVVNTEAFF
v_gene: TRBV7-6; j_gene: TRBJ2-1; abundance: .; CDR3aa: CASSNRGLAHNEQFF
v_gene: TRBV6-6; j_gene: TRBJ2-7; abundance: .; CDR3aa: CASSYAGDLGEQYF
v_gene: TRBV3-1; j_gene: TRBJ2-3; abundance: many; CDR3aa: CASSFEGNTQYF
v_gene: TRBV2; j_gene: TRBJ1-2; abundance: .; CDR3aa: CASPSPGPFGYTF
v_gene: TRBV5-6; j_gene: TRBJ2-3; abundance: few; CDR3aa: CASSSYYLDTDTQYF
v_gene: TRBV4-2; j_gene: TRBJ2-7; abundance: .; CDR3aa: CASSQATGGNEQYF
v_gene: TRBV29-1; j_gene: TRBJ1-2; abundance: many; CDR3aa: CSVEDQSRSYTF
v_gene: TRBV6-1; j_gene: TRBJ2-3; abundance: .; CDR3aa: CASRRSAGGQVDTQYF
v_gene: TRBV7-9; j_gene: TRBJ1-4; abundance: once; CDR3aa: CASSEQGYNEKLFF
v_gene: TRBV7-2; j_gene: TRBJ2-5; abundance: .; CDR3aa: CASSLRYQEAQYF